The 2 T cell receptor beta chains given below trace back to one sample, sequenced in a study of blood T cell repertoires in COVID-19. The table came from immunoSEQ multiplex PCR; TCRdb's copy has only in-frame clones and leaves some out. This sample has roughly 250,000 clones; approximately 91% occur once, and the top ten carry under 3%. The material sequenced was peripheral blood. The source is a person between 18 and 35 years old with COVID-19, enrolled during active disease.

In its sample, this clone was seen many times. The CDR3 reads CSVVGTGDSNQPQHF. Here the CDR3 DNA reads TGCAGCGTTGTTGGGACAGGGGATAGCAATCAGCCCCAGCATTTT. The V gene is TRBV29-1, the J gene TRBJ1-5; the match to TRBD1 covers 10 bases. This CDR3 is 15 amino acids long. V lost 4 bases, J lost 0 bases, and 3 bases stayed unmatched. Germline V gene data show CDR1 as SQVTM and CDR2 as ANQGSEA.

The CDR3 DNA sequence: TGTGCCAGCTCCCCCGGCGGGAGCAATCAGCCCCAGCATTTT. Translated: CASSPGGSNQPQHF. The chain links TRBV6-5 to TRBJ1-5; no reliable D call. Germline V lookup: CDR1 MNHEY, CDR2 SVGAGI. The CDR3 length is 14 residues. V gave up 8 bases and J gave up 1 base, with 12 bases separating them.